Given below is one T cell receptor beta chain in context. This clone was seen a few times. Its antigen is currently not known. Qualities for individual bases were not recorded, and no much larger clone is one base off. The entry originates in a study of beta chain features in type 1 diabetes (dated by TCRdb to 2017 to 2018). Background for the entire study: Patients and healthy donors did not differ in mean age, gender distribution, total cell number or subset yield. In the study, recently diagnosed type 1 diabetes patients and matched healthy donors were compared on the TCRB repertoires of their sorted circulating CD4+ T cell subsets. A total of 85 million to 110 million sorted cells were examined across all samples, and RNA yield correlated strongly with the number of cells per subset. Regulatory and stem cell-like memory subsets were isolated from only 8 patients and roughly 8 healthy donors, whereas naive and central memory subsets came from all 30 or so donors.

CDR1 is given as SQVTM and CDR2 as ANQGSEA, both from the germline V gene. V and J are trimmed by 5 bases and 7 bases, and the gene matches miss 7 bases of the junction. The CDR3 spans 13 residues, from the cysteine through the phenylalanine. Only the CDR3 portion is preserved as DNA: 39 bases, with reading frame beginning at the first base. What the research found in general, with its limitations: Because small numbers of individuals were included in the HLA sub-analyses, any influence of HLA type on TCRB rearrangement was left unresolved. A moderate but significant shortening of TCRB CDR3 length was observed in type 1 diabetes patients in all four CD4+ subsets. At VDJ recombination sites, type 1 diabetes patients had fewer insertions and more deleted nucleotides, which implies abnormalities in thymic rearrangement. Because cDNA was sequenced instead of genomic DNA, activated cells with high expression could be over-represented, although the groups did not differ in activation or CD3 levels. Shorter templates might have been favored by PCR, but patient and control samples were amplified and corrected together, so both groups would have been affected equally by any skew. Naive, central memory and regulatory TCRB repertoires appeared to be more similar among patients than among healthy donors.

Each donor gave one peripheral blood draw, averaging around 0.11 L, which was collected into heparinised tubes. A BD FACSAria II and a panel including CD45RO, CCR7, CD25, CD127, CD95 and CD27 were used to sort naive, central memory, regulatory and stem cell-like memory CD4+ T cells. A purity above 98% was achieved for all sorted populations. Right away, PBMCs were isolated by Lymphoprep density gradient centrifugation and were stained directly, with no culture step. So that batch effects would be minimized, each experiment stained and sorted samples in pairs, pairing one healthy donor with one patient. All of the isolated RNA was reverse transcribed with the High Capacity cDNA Reverse Transcription Kit, so expressed TCRB transcripts were sequenced. Deep immunoSEQ sequencing was applied to naive, central memory and regulatory T cell samples, giving an average of roughly 3.5 million total reads per sample. Sorted cells were lysed in RLT buffer and RNA was extracted with DNase-treated RNeasy Micro or Mini kits, depending on cell number. To prevent cross-contamination, each cell subset was processed individually, whereas patient and healthy donor samples were processed jointly. The immunoSEQ multiplex PCR was used to amplify TCRB sequences from cDNA, generating 87-bp fragments that spanned the CDR3 region. The amplicons were sequenced using the Illumina HiSeq platform. The source study handled its data this way. Synthetic template baselines were used to correct PCR bias computationally, reads within Hamming distance 2 were collapsed, and singletons that could not be merged were discarded. Reads were aligned to IMGT to assign V, D and J genes, CDR3 length, and insertions or deletions at six rearrangement sites. Clonotype counts were normalized to sorted cell number within each subset before computing true diversity and Gini coefficients with the tcR R package. The overlap coefficient, calculated on TCRB nucleotide sequences, was used to measure repertoire sharing. TCRdb took this table from immuneACCESS and kept in-frame rearrangements with V and J called. Such tables lack part of the clones; where checked against another copy, unresolved V genes explain under half of the gap, and the rest is unexplained. V, J and clone size are taken as reported in that table, and D and trimming were inferred from the DNA itself. The sample profile shows 250,000 or so clones; around a quarter of them were found once. 3% to 4% of the sample lies in the top ten.

The source of this sequence is a man aged 25-45 years in good health. This chain is built from TRBV29-1 and TRBJ1-5; 8 central nucleotides agree with TRBD1. Material for sequencing was central memory CD4+ T cells from blood. The sequenced DNA: TGCAGCGTTAAGGACAGGGTAGGACAGCCCCAGCATTTT. This sequence encodes CSVKDRVGQPQHF.